The 5 T cell receptor beta chains in this list originate from one sample, sequenced in a study of human T cells and chemical hapten exposure. TCRdb fed the RACE reads into MiXCR, producing one record per CDR3 protein. The data hold over 130,000 distinct CDR3 sequences, with 12% observed a single time. Sample time point: patch test 2, 6 weeks after DPC sensitization. As to treatment: therapeutic diphenylcyclopropenone sensitization with weekly scalp DPC. The sequencing here drew on whole blood, taken in connection with sensitization to the hapten diphenylcyclopropenone (DPC). The receptors were gathered from a woman aged 45 to 65 with alopecia areata. Some clones in this sample may be carry-over from other donors' samples.

The chain combines TRBV5-1 with TRBJ1-2; perhaps TRBD1 as D (6 bases). Trimming pared 4 bases from V and 4 bases from J, leaving 23 bases between. There are 17 residues in the CDR3. From germline, CDR1 is SGHRS and CDR2 YFSETQ. DNA for the CDR3: TGCGCCAGCAGCCCCCAGGGACACGGCCGAATTCTCTATGGCTACACCTTC. Its translation: CASSPQGHGRILYGYTF.

This clonotype was seen at least ten times. The rearrangement links TRBV20-1 to TRBJ1-2; D ambiguous. Germline V gives CDR1 DFQATT, CDR2 SNEGSKA (reference sequence). V was trimmed by 1 base and J by 1 base, leaving 7 bases between them. The CDR3 runs 13 residues. The CDR3 region is CSARVNLNYGYTF. Here the CDR3 DNA reads TGCAGTGCTAGAGTGAATCTTAACTATGGCTACACCTTC.

CDR3 region: CASRRLNGLAGGNEQFF. The CDR3 DNA reads as TGTGCCAGCAGGCGCCTTAACGGACTAGCGGGAGGGAATGAGCAGTTCTTC. The chain has TRBV6-5 and TRBJ2-1; TRBD2 agrees at 15 bases. Germline assignment: CDR1 MNHEY and CDR2 SVGAGI. The CDR3 runs to 17 residues. J lost 7 bases, V lost 6 bases, and 10 bases had no gene match.

V usage is TRBV20-1 and J usage is TRBJ1-6; D possibly corresponds to TRBD1 (5 bases). This CDR3 spans 17 amino acids. The germline CDR1 and CDR2 sequences are DFQATT and SNEGSKA (reference sequence). V shed 2 bases and J shed 7 bases, with 21 bases lying between them. The CDR3 nucleotides are TGCAGTGCTAGATCCCTGGATGTCGGGAGGGGAAATTCACCCCTCCACTTT. Its translation: CSARSLDVGRGNSPLHF.

This chain joins TRBV3-1 and TRBJ2-7; 12 nucleotides agree with TRBD2. Germline V gives CDR1 LGHDT, CDR2 YNNKEL (reference sequence). The CDR3 covers 14 residues. J was trimmed by 13 bases and V by 1 base; bases with no gene match: 8. The DNA of the CDR3 is TGTGCCAGCAGCCAAGGGAGAACTAGCGGGAGGAATTACTTC. It yields the protein CASSQGRTSGRNYF.